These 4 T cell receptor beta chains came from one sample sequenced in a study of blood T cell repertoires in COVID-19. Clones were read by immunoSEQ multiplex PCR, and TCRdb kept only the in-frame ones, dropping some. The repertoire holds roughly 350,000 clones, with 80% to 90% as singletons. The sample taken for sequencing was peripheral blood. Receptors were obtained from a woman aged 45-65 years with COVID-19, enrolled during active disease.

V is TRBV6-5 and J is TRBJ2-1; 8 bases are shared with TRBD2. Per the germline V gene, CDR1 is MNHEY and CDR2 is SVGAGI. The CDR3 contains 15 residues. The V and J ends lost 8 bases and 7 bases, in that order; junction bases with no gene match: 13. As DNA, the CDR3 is TGTGCCAGCGAAGCGGGAGCAGGGTTTAGAAATGAGCAGTTCTTC. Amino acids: CASEAGAGFRNEQFF.

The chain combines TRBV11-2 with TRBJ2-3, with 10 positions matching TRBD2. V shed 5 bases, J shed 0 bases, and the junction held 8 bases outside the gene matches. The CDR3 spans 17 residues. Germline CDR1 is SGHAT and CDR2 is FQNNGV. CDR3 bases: TGTGCCAGCAGCCAACCCACTAGCGGGACAAGCACAGATACGCAGTATTTT. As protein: CASSQPTSGTSTDTQYF.

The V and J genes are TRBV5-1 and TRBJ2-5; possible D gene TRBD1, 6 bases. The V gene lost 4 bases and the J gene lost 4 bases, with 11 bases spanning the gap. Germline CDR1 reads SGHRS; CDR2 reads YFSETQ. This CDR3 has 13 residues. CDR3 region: CASSPKGGETQYF. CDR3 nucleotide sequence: TGCGCCAGCAGCCCAAAAGGGGGAGAGACCCAGTACTTC. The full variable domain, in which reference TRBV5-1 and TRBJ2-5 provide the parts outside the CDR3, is KAGVTQTPRYLIKTRGQQVTLSCSPISGHRSVSWYQQTPGQGLQFLFEYFSETQRNKGNFPGRFSGRQFSNSRSEMNVSTLELGDSALYLCASSPKGGETQYFGPGTRLLVL.

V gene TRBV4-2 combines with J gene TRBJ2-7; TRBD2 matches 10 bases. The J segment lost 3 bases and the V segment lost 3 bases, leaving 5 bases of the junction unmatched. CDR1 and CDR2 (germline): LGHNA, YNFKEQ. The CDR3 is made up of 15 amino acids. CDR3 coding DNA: TGTGCCAGCAGCCAGGGGACTAGCGCCTTCTACGAGCAGTACTTC. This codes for CASSQGTSAFYEQYF.